This TCR beta chain originates from a study of cytotoxic CD8 clonotypes in ibrutinib-treated CLL (dated by TCRdb to the early 2020s). Notes on the research overall: In this cohort, some 16 patients were treatment-naive and approximately twelve were relapsed/refractory, while some 17 had unmutated IGHV. Partial responses were observed in 24 patients and complete responses in 2; after a median follow-up of around 64 months, remission was maintained in roughly 14 patients and progression was observed in some twelve. Response samples were obtained after a median of roughly 13 months of treatment, with a range of about 6 to 40 months. An average of 255,043 productive templates and 94,082 productive rearrangements was obtained per sample. Of the roughly 90 participants in the trial, 25 to 30 had longitudinal samples available. Cryopreserved peripheral blood mononuclear cells were collected before treatment, at response, and at either disease progression or sustained remission. Every remission and progressive disease sample was obtained while ibrutinib was still being received by the patients.

This specimen's time point label, per the study, means: progressive disease on ibrutinib. For TCR beta library preparation, around 2.2 micrograms of genomic DNA was extracted from cryopreserved PBMCs. Longitudinal blood samples from CLL patients on ibrutinib monotherapy were analyzed using high-throughput TCR beta sequencing. The patients took part in an open-label, single-center phase 2 trial of ibrutinib monotherapy. About this clone: Its recognized antigen is unknown. No base-level quality is on record; no much larger clone is a single base apart.

Each clonotype received, on average, approximately 9.9x coverage in deep resolution sequencing performed on a MiSeq, where the target depth lay between 1 in 1 million and 1 in 200,000 T cells. The immunoSEQ hsTCRB Kit was used to generate the TCR beta libraries. On the study's bioinformatics: ImmunoSEQ Data Assistant and ImmunoSEQ Analyzer were used for data analysis, and V, D and J genes were assigned according to IMGT definitions. Clonality was computed as one minus normalized Shannon entropy of productive rearrangement frequencies, ranging from 0 to 1. Only overrepresented clonotypes making up at least 0.05% of each patient's repertoire were included in the public clonotype analysis. Approximately 13 age-matched healthy donor repertoires from immuneACCESS served as clonality controls. TCRdb mirrors the immuneACCESS table, restricted to in-frame sequences. Some clones are absent from its copies; in checked studies, under half trace to an unresolved V gene, and the reason for the others is unknown. The V and J calls and the clone size are those of that table, but D and trimming were determined from the DNA. This sample has some 10,000 clones in its table, and 79% of those were observed once. The biggest ten clones account for 15% to 20% of the sample.

The CDR3 goes from the cysteine to the phenylalanine over 17 residues. Of all the DNA, just the CDR3 is kept, 51 bases in frame from base 1. CDR1 and CDR2 are drawn from the germline V gene: MNHNS, SASEGT. V loses 2 bases at its end and J loses 9 bases; junction bases beyond the gene matches: 13. Here is what the overall study found, with its caveats: Clonality rose at ibrutinib response, remained stable during sustained remission, and dropped back toward baseline at progression. Sustained-remission and progressing patients did not have matched sampling times, and lymph node repertoires were not examined. Public clonotypes were rare and either contracted or stayed stable during treatment, and the rise in clonality at ibrutinib response reflected the expansion of private clonotypes. At baseline, clonality was higher than in age-matched healthy donors and showed a strong correlation with circulating CD8+ T-cell counts.

This TCR came from a human donor with chronic lymphocytic leukemia. This chain joins TRBV6-1 to TRBJ2-4, and TRBD2 aligns with 10 junction nucleotides. The material was PBMCs, obtained at disease progression, from a patient treated with ibrutinib. The CDR3 region has the sequence CASSEKGAGGPGCIQYF. In nucleotides, the sequence is TGTGCCAGCAGTGAAAAGGGAGCGGGAGGGCCGGGGTGCATTCAGTACTTC.